Here is one TCR beta chain with its context. The data are from a study of blood T cell repertoires in COVID-19. Study at large: In each case, the material was cDNA or gDNA derived from T cells, B-cell-depleted T cells, or PBMCs.

CDR1 and CDR2 from the germline V gene are LNHDA and SQIVND (reference sequence). Trimming removed 5 bases from V and 0 bases from J, with 8 bases in between. The CDR3 loop spans 15 amino acids. Clones were read by immunoSEQ multiplex PCR, and TCRdb kept only the in-frame ones, dropping some. The table shows about 230,000 clones, with more than 65% occurring only once. V and J are TRBV19 and TRBJ1-6, with D unresolved. Sequencing was performed on peripheral blood. The clonotype was recovered from a middle-aged man who had recovered from COVID-19. CDR3 sequence reads: CASSGGSSYNSPLHF. The CDR3 nucleotides are TGTGCCAGTAGTGGAGGGAGCTCCTATAATTCACCCCTCCACTTT.